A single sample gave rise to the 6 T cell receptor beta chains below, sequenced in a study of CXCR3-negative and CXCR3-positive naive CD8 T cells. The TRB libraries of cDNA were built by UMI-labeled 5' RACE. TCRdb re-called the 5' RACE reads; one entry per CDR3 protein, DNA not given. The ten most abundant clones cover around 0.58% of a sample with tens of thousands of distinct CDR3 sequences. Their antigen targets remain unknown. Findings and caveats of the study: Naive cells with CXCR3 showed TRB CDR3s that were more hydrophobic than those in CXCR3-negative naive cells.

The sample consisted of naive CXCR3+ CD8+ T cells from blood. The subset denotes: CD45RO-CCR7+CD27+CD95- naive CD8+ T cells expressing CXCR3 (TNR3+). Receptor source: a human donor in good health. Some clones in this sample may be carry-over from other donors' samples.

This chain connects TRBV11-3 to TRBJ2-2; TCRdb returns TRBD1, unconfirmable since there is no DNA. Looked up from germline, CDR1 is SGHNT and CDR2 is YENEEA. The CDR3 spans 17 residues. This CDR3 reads CASSDLGGVSNTGELFF.

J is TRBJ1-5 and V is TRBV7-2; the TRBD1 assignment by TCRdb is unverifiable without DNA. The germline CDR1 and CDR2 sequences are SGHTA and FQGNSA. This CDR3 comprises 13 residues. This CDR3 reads CASSLGAWQPQHF.

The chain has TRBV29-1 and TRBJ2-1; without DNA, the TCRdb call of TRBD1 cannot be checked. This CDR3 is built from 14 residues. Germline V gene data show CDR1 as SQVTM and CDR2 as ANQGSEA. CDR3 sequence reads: CSTGLGDSYNEQFF.

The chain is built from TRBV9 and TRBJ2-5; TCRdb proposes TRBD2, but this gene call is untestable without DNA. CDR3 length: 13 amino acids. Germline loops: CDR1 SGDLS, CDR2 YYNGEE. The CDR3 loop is CASSGGLGETQYF.

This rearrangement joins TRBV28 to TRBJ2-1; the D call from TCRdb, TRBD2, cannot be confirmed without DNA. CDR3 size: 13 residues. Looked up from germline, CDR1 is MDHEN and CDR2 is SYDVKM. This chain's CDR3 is CASRGSAGNEQFF. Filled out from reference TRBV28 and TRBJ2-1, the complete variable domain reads DVKVTQSSRYLVKRTGEKVFLECVQDMDHENMFWYRQDPGLGLRLIYFSYDVKMKEKGDIPEGYSVSREKKERFSLILESASTNQTSMYLCASRGSAGNEQFFGPGTRLTVL.

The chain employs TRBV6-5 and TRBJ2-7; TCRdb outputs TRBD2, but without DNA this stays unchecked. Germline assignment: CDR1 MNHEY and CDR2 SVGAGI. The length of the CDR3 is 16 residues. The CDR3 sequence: CASSPASGGISYEQYF.